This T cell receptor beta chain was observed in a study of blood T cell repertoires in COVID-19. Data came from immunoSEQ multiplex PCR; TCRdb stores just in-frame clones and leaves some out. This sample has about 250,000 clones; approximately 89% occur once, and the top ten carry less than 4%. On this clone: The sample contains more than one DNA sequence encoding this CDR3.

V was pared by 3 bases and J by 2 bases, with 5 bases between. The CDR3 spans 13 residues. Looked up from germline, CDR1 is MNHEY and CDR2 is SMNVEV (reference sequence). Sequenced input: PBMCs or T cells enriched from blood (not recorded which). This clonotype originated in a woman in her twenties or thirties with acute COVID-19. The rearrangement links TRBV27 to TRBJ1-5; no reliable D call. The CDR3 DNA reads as TGTGCCAGCAGTTTGCAGGGCAATCAGCCCCAGCATTTT. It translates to CASSLQGNQPQHF.